The rows below give T cell receptor beta chains drawn from one sample of a study of T cell responses to AZD1222 COVID-19 vaccine. The table came from immunoSEQ multiplex PCR; TCRdb's copy has only in-frame clones and leaves some out. The sample has about 190,000 clones, 85% to 95% seen once. The sample consisted of peripheral blood, taken on day 0 of AZD1222 vaccination. These receptor sequences come from an adult in good health. Each CDR3 is given with its conserved first and last residue. Fields, in order: V gene, clone size, D gene, J gene, CDR3 DNA, CDR3 protein. D genes are given only for firm matches. The size entry is marked missing in some rows and otherwise reads once, few, many or a size class.

V gene: TRBV18; clone size: NA; D gene: NA; J gene: TRBJ2-3; CDR3 DNA: TGTGCCAGCTCACCACAGGGGACAGATACGCAGTATTTT; CDR3 protein: CASSPQGTDTQYF
V gene: TRBV1; clone size: once; D gene: NA; J gene: TRBJ2-7; CDR3 DNA: TGCACCAGCAGTCTACGGGACAGGCTCTACGAGCAGTACTTC; CDR3 protein: CTSSLRDRLYEQYF
V gene: TRBV12-3/TRBV12-4; clone size: NA; D gene: NA; J gene: TRBJ1-2; CDR3 DNA: TGTGCCAGCAGTTTGTTACACAACTATGGCTACACCTTC; CDR3 protein: CASSLLHNYGYTF
V gene: TRBV30; clone size: NA; D gene: NA; J gene: TRBJ1-3; CDR3 DNA: TGTGCCTGGAGTGTAAGCTCTGGAAACACCATATATTTT; CDR3 protein: CAWSVSSGNTIYF
V gene: TRBV14; clone size: NA; D gene: NA; J gene: TRBJ1-2; CDR3 DNA: TGTGCCAGCAGCCCCACAGGATATCCCTATGGCTACACCTTC; CDR3 protein: CASSPTGYPYGYTF
V gene: TRBV4-1; clone size: NA; D gene: NA; J gene: TRBJ1-1; CDR3 DNA: TGCGCCAGCAGCCAAGGGTCCGGGGGGGTGGCTGAAGCTTTCTTT; CDR3 protein: CASSQGSGGVAEAFF
V gene: TRBV25-1; clone size: NA; D gene: NA; J gene: TRBJ1-1; CDR3 DNA: TGTGCCAGCAGGGGGACACCGAACACTGAAGCTTTCTTT; CDR3 protein: CASRGTPNTEAFF
V gene: TRBV19; clone size: once; D gene: TRBD2; J gene: TRBJ2-3; CDR3 DNA: TGTGCCAGTAGGCCTGGGCCTAGCGGGGGGTTCCACACAGATACGCAGTATTTT; CDR3 protein: CASRPGPSGGFHTDTQYF
V gene: TRBV5-1; clone size: once; D gene: TRBD1; J gene: TRBJ1-6; CDR3 DNA: TGCGCCAGCAGCGAACGACAGGGTCCGGGGAGTTCACCCCTCCACTTT; CDR3 protein: CASSERQGPGSSPLHF
V gene: TRBV7-9; clone size: NA; D gene: TRBD1; J gene: TRBJ1-5; CDR3 DNA: TGTGCCACCCAGGGGGGGAGCAATCAGCCCCAGCATTTT; CDR3 protein: CATQGGSNQPQHF
V gene: TRBV6-1; clone size: once; D gene: NA; J gene: TRBJ2-3; CDR3 DNA: TGTGCCAGCAGTGAAGCTAGCAGAGCAGATACGCAGTATTTT; CDR3 protein: CASSEASRADTQYF
V gene: TRBV7-9; clone size: NA; D gene: NA; J gene: TRBJ2-7; CDR3 DNA: TGTGCCAGCAGATCCCGTTACGAGCAGTACTTC; CDR3 protein: CASRSRYEQYF
V gene: TRBV2; clone size: NA; D gene: TRBD1; J gene: TRBJ1-1; CDR3 DNA: TGTGCCAGCAGTGAATTGGGACAGGGGAACACTGAAGCTTTCTTT; CDR3 protein: CASSELGQGNTEAFF
V gene: TRBV5-4; clone size: NA; D gene: NA; J gene: TRBJ2-3; CDR3 DNA: TGTGCCAGCAGCCAAAGCCAGGGGACAGATACGCAGTATTTT; CDR3 protein: CASSQSQGTDTQYF
V gene: TRBV4-1; clone size: NA; D gene: TRBD1; J gene: TRBJ1-2; CDR3 DNA: TGCGCCAGCAGCCAAGCCGACAGGGGAGGTGAAGGCTACACCTTC; CDR3 protein: CASSQADRGGEGYTF